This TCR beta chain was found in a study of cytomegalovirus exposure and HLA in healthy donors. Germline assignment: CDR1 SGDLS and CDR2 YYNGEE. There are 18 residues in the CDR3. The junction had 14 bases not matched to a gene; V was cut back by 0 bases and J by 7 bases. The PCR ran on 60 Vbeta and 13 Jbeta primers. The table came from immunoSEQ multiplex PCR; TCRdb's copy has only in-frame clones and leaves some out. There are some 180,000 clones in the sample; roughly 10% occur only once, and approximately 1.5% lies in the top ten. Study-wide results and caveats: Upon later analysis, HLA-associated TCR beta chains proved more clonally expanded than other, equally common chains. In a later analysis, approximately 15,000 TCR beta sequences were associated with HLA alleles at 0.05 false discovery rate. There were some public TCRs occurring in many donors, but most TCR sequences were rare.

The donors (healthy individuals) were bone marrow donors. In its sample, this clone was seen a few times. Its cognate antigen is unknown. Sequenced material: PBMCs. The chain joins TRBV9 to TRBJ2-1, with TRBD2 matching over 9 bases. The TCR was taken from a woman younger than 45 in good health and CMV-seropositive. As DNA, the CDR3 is TGTGCCAGCAGCGTAGGCATGCTAGCGGGACGATGGGGTAATGAGCAGTTCTTC. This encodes CASSVGMLAGRWGNEQFF.